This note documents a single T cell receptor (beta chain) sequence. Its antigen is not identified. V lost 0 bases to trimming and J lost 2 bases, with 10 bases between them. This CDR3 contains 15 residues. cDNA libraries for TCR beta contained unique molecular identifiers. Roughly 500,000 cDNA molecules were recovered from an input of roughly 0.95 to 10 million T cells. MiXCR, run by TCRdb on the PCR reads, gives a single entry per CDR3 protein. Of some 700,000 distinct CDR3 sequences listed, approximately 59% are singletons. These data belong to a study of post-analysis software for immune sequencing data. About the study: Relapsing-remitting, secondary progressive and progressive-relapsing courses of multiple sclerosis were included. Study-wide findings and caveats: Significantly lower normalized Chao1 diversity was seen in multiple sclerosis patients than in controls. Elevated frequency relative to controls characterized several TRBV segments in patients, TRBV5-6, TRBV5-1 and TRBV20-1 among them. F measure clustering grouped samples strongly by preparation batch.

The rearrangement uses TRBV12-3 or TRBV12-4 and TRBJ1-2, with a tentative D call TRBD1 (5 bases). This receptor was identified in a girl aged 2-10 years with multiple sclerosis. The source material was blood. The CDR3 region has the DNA TGTGCCAGCAGTTTAGCTCTTGGGGGAAACTATGGCTACACCTTC. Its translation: CASSLALGGNYGYTF.